This T cell receptor beta chain appears in the sequencing data of a study of glioma-infiltrating T cells. This clonotype was detected a few times. Antigen: not known. Study-wide results and caveats: Gliomas, especially low-grade, showed above-expected tissue-blood divergence; non-neoplastic patients showed below.

Using RNA template, CDR3s of TCR alpha and beta were amplified with iRepertoire arm-PCR. TCRdb called the multiplex PCR reads again in MiXCR, with one record for every CDR3 protein. The data show 300,000 to 450,000 distinct CDR3 sequences, 41% seen once. This clonotype was obtained from a human donor with low-grade glioma or glioblastoma, undergoing nonglioma brain surgery, or in good health (not recorded which). The sequencing sample was made of glioma tissue, nonneoplastic brain tissue, or PBMCs (not recorded which).

Here the CDR3 DNA reads TGTGCCAGCAGTCCTCCGGGACTACCAAAAGAGACCCAGTACTTC. Its translation is CASSPPGLPKETQYF. The chain uses TRBV12-3 or TRBV12-4 and TRBJ2-5; 7 bases are a match to TRBD2. The CDR3 spans 15 residues. The V segment lost 5 bases and the J segment 3 bases; nucleotides outside the gene matches: 9.